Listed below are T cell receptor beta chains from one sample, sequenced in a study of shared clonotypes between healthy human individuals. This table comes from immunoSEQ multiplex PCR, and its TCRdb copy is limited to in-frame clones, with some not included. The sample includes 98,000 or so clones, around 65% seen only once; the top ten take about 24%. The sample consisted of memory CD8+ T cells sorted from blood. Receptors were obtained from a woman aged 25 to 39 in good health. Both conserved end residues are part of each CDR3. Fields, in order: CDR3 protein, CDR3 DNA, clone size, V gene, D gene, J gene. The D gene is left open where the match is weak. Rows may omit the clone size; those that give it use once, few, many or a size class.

CASTPGDGQPQHF TGTGCCAGCACCCCGGGGGATGGGCAGCCCCAGCATTTT few TRBV2 NA TRBJ1-5
CASSLDPAPAYEQYF TGCGCCAGCAGCTTGGATCCGGCACCAGCATACGAGCAGTACTTC NA TRBV5-1 NA TRBJ2-7
CSVGTGDFGEQYF TGCAGCGTTGGCACAGGGGACTTTGGAGAGCAGTACTTC many TRBV29-1 NA TRBJ2-7
CASSVHLAGPSYEQYF TGTGCCAGCAGTGTTCATCTAGCGGGCCCGTCCTACGAGCAGTACTTC NA TRBV28 TRBD2 TRBJ2-7
CASSQNSHGESGANVLTF TGTGCCAGCAGCCAAAACAGTCACGGGGAATCTGGGGCCAACGTCCTGACTTTC many TRBV5-8 NA TRBJ2-6
CASSQEGTETYNEQFF TGCGCCAGCAGCCAAGAAGGTACGGAAACCTACAATGAGCAGTTCTTC NA TRBV4-3 NA TRBJ2-1
CASTQESRLGTDTQYF TGTGCCAGCACCCAAGAATCAAGATTGGGCACAGATACGCAGTATTTT NA TRBV9 NA TRBJ2-3
CASSERTGAGYEQYF TGTGCCAGCAGTGAGAGGACAGGGGCGGGCTACGAGCAGTACTTC NA TRBV6-1 TRBD1 TRBJ2-7
CASSSTGGTGANVLTF TGTGCCAGCAGTTCCACCGGGGGGACTGGGGCCAACGTCCTGACTTTC NA TRBV27 TRBD2 TRBJ2-6
CASSDPTGGGINIQYF TGTGCCAGCAGTGATCCGACAGGGGGCGGGATAAACATTCAGTACTTC NA TRBV28 TRBD1 TRBJ2-4
CASSLGRDRGPYEQYF TGTGCCAGCAGCTTGGGCCGAGACAGGGGACCCTACGAGCAGTACTTC NA TRBV5-6 TRBD1 TRBJ2-7
CASRTLAGGTDTQYF TGTGCCAGCAGAACCCTAGCGGGAGGGACAGATACGCAGTATTTT NA TRBV6-1 TRBD2 TRBJ2-3
CASASKSGAYNEQFF TGTGCCAGCGCTAGTAAGAGCGGAGCCTACAATGAGCAGTTCTTC few TRBV25-1 NA TRBJ2-1
CASSLGPYGGYDEQFF TGTGCCAGCAGTTTAGGACCATATGGGGGTTACGATGAGCAGTTCTTC few TRBV28 NA TRBJ2-1
CSAPDGETQYF TGCAGTGCACCAGACGGGGAGACCCAGTACTTC NA TRBV20-1 NA TRBJ2-5
CASNLPGTYEQYF TGCGCCAGCAACCTACCGGGCACCTACGAGCAGTACTTC NA TRBV5-1 NA TRBJ2-7
CASSFHRVTEAFF TGTGCCAGCAGTTTCCACAGGGTGACTGAAGCTTTCTTT NA TRBV27 NA TRBJ1-1
CAKNGYTF TGTGCCAAGAATGGCTACACCTTC NA TRBV21-1 NA TRBJ1-2
CASSENRWTIDYEQYF TGTGCCAGCAGCGAGAATAGGTGGACTATCGACTACGAGCAGTACTTC many TRBV11-2 NA TRBJ2-7